This entry concerns a single TCR beta chain. The data derive from a study of shared clonotypes between healthy human individuals. Study overall: With ages of 18 to 49, the donors were two women and three men. There were three CD4 naive, three CD4 memory, two CD8 naive and one CD8 memory plates per donor.

Naive CD8 isolation took CD45RO-negative cells positively selected for CCR7 and excluded terminally differentiated effector memory CD45RA+ cells. This CDR3 has 16 amino acids. Germline V CDR1 and CDR2: SEHNR, FQNEAQ (reference sequence). V dropped 5 bases and J dropped 2; count of bases not matched to a gene: 6. The table came from immunoSEQ multiplex PCR; TCRdb's copy has only in-frame clones and leaves some out. The profile shows under 850,000 clones, about 92% of them singletons. The specimen sequenced was naive CD8+ T cells sorted from blood. V and J are TRBV7-9 and TRBJ2-6; TRBD1 matches 7 bases. The source of this sequence is a man aged 25 to 40 in good health. CDR3 protein: CASSPQGSPGANVLTF. DNA for the CDR3: TGTGCCAGCAGCCCACAGGGGAGTCCTGGGGCCAACGTCCTGACTTTC.